The rows below give T cell receptor beta chains drawn from one sample of a study of CD8 T cells in Susac syndrome. In TCRdb, the immunoSEQ multiplex PCR reads were re-called with MiXCR into one record per CDR3 protein. Here the sample spans roughly 67,000 distinct CDR3 sequences, roughly 95% being singletons. Sequenced input: CD8+ T cells from PBMCs. The receptors come from a human donor with multiple sclerosis. Each CDR3 is given with its conserved first and last residue. The D gene is left open where the match is weak. Where a row states a size, it is once, few, many or the class of an expanded clone; other rows omit it.

abundance: NA; len: 15; v_gene: TRBV6-2/TRBV6-3; j_gene: TRBJ2-7; d_gene: TRBD2; CDR3aa: CASSYLRGSAYEQYF; CDR3nt: TGTGCCAGCAGTTACTTGCGGGGGAGCGCCTACGAGCAGTACTTC
abundance: NA; len: 15; v_gene: TRBV27; j_gene: TRBJ2-7; d_gene: TRBD1; CDR3aa: CASSLLGTGGREQYF; CDR3nt: TGTGCCAGCAGTTTATTGGGGACAGGGGGTAGAGAGCAGTACTTC
abundance: NA; len: 16; v_gene: TRBV19; j_gene: TRBJ2-2; d_gene: TRBD1; CDR3aa: CASSIQLQGRTGELFF; CDR3nt: TGTGCCAGTAGTATCCAACTACAGGGGCGCACCGGGGAGCTGTTTTTT
abundance: NA; len: 18; v_gene: TRBV6-1; j_gene: TRBJ2-2; d_gene: TRBD2; CDR3aa: CASSLRGLVAGRTGELFF; CDR3nt: TGTGCCAGCAGCCTTCGAGGTTTAGTAGCGGGTCGTACCGGGGAGCTGTTTTTT
abundance: NA; len: 13; v_gene: TRBV29-1; j_gene: TRBJ1-1; d_gene: NA; CDR3aa: CSVTRGGIAEAFF; CDR3nt: TGCAGCGTGACCCGTGGGGGGATCGCTGAAGCTTTCTTT
abundance: few; len: 14; v_gene: TRBV15; j_gene: TRBJ2-7; d_gene: NA; CDR3aa: CATSRDSPGDEQYF; CDR3nt: TGTGCCACCAGCAGAGATTCCCCAGGGGATGAGCAGTACTTC
abundance: NA; len: 8; v_gene: TRBV12-5; j_gene: TRBJ2-7; d_gene: NA; CDR3aa: CASAPGYF; CDR3nt: TGTGCTAGTGCCCCTGGGTACTTC
abundance: NA; len: 17; v_gene: TRBV5-1; j_gene: TRBJ2-4; d_gene: TRBD1; CDR3aa: CASTRVPGQGAENIQYF; CDR3nt: TGCGCCAGCACCAGAGTCCCGGGACAGGGGGCCGAAAACATTCAGTACTTC
abundance: NA; len: 13; v_gene: TRBV20-1; j_gene: TRBJ2-1; d_gene: NA; CDR3aa: CSAKGGSYNEQFF; CDR3nt: TGCAGTGCTAAGGGGGGCTCCTACAATGAGCAGTTCTTC
abundance: NA; len: 16; v_gene: TRBV7-6; j_gene: TRBJ1-5; d_gene: TRBD1; CDR3aa: CASSLSSGQSNQPQHF; CDR3nt: TGTGCCAGCAGCCTCAGCTCGGGACAGAGCAATCAGCCCCAGCATTTT
abundance: few; len: 14; v_gene: TRBV5-1; j_gene: TRBJ1-1; d_gene: NA; CDR3aa: CASSLGVMETEAFF; CDR3nt: TGCGCCAGCAGCTTGGGGGTAATGGAGACTGAAGCTTTCTTT
abundance: NA; len: 14; v_gene: TRBV19; j_gene: TRBJ1-5; d_gene: TRBD1; CDR3aa: CASTLRQGPQPQHF; CDR3nt: TGTGCCAGTACCCTTAGACAGGGGCCACAGCCCCAGCATTTT
abundance: NA; len: 15; v_gene: TRBV7-9; j_gene: TRBJ2-1; d_gene: TRBD2; CDR3aa: CASSPTSGGHNEQFF; CDR3nt: TGTGCCAGCAGCCCAACTAGCGGGGGCCACAATGAGCAGTTCTTC
abundance: NA; len: 14; v_gene: TRBV5-1; j_gene: TRBJ1-2; d_gene: NA; CDR3aa: CASSLGPPDYGYTF; CDR3nt: TGCGCCAGCAGCTTGGGGCCACCTGACTATGGCTACACCTTC